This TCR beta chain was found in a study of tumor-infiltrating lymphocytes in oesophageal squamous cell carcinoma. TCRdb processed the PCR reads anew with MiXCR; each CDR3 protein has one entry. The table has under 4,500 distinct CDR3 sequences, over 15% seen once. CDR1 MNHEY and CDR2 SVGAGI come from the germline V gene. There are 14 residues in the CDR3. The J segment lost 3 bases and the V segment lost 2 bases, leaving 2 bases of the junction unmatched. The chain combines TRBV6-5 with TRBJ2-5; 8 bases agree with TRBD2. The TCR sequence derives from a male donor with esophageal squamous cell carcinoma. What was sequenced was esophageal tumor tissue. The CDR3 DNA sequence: TGTGCCAGCAGTTACGGACTAGCCAAAGAGACCCAGTACTTC. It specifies CASSYGLAKETQYF.